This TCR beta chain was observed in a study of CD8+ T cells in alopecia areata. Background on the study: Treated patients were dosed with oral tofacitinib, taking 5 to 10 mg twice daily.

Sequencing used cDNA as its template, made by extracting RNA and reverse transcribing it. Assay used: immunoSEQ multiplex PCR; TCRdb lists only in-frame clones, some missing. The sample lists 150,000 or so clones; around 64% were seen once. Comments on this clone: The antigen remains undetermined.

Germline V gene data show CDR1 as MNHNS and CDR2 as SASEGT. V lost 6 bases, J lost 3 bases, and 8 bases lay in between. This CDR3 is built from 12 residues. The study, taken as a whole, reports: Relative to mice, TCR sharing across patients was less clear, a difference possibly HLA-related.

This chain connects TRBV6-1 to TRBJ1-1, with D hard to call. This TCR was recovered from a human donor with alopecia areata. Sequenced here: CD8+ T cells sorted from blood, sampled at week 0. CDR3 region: CASSGLDTEAFF. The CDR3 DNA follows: TGTGCCAGCAGCGGATTGGACACTGAAGCTTTCTTT.